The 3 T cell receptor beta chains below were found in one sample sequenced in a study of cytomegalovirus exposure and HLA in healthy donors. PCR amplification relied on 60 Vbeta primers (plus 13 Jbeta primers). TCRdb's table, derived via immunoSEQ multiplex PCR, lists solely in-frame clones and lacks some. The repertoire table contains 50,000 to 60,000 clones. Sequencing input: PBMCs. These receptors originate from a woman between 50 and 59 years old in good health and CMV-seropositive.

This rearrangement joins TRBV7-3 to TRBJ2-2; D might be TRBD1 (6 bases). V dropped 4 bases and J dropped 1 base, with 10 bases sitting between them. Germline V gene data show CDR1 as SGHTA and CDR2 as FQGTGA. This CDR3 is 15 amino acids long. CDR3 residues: CASSYGQQNTGELFF. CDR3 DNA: TGTGCCAGCAGCTATGGACAGCAGAACACCGGGGAGCTGTTTTTT.

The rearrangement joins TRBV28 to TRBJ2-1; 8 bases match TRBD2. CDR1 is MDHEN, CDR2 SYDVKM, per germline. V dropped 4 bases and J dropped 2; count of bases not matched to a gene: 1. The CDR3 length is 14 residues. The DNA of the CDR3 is TGTGCCAGCAGTTATAGCGGGACCTACAATGAGCAGTTCTTC. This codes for CASSYSGTYNEQFF.

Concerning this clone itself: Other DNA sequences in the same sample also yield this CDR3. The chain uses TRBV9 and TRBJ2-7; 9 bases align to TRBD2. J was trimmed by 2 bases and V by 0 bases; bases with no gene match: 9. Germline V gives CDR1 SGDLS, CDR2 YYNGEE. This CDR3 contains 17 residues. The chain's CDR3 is CASSVGSSGGITYEQYF. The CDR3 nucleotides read TGTGCCAGCAGCGTAGGATCCAGCGGGGGGATAACCTACGAGCAGTACTTC.